This TCR beta chain emerged from a study of blood T cell repertoires in COVID-19. Germline trimming cut 5 bases from V and 0 bases from J; bases unmatched to any gene: 5. The V gene's germline CDR1 is SGHAT and CDR2 FQNNGV. The CDR3 contains 17 residues. Original methodology: Using reference gene primer amplification, nucleated cell counts were estimated. Assay used: immunoSEQ multiplex PCR; TCRdb lists only in-frame clones, some missing. V, J and clone size derive from that table, while D and trimming were established from the DNA sequence. The table shows 55,000 to 75,000 clones, with 70% to 90% occurring only once.

The V gene is TRBV11-2, the J gene TRBJ2-2, with 11 bases that match TRBD2. The specimen was peripheral blood. The sequence was obtained from a man aged 45-65 years with acute or convalescent COVID-19. As DNA, the CDR3 is TGTGCCAGCAGCCAGGGACTAGCGGTCGCGAACACCGGGGAGCTGTTTTTT. This sequence encodes CASSQGLAVANTGELFF.